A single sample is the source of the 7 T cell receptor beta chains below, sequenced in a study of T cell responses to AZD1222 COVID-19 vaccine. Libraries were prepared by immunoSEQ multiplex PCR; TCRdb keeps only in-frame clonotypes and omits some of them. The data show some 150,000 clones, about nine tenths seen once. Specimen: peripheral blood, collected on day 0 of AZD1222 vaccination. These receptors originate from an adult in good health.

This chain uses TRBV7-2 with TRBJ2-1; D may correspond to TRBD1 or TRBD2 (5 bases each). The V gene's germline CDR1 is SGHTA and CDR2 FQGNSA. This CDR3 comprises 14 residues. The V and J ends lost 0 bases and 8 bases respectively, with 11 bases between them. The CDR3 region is CASSLAPRGDEQFF. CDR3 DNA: TGTGCCAGCAGCTTAGCCCCTCGGGGCGATGAGCAGTTCTTC.

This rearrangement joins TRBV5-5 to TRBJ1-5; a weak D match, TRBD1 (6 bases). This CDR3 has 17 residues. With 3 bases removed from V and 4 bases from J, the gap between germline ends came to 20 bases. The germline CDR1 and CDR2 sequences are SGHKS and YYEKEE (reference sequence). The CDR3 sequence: CASSSRPPQQGNQPQHF. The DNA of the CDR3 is TGTGCCAGCAGCTCCCGTCCCCCTCAACAGGGAAATCAGCCCCAGCATTTT.

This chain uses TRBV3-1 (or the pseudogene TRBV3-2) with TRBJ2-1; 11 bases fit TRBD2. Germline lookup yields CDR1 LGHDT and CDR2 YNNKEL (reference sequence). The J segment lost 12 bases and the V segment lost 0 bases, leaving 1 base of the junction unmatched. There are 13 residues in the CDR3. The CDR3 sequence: CASSQDLAGGQFF. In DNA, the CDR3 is TGTGCCAGCAGCCAAGACCTAGCGGGAGGGCAGTTCTTC.

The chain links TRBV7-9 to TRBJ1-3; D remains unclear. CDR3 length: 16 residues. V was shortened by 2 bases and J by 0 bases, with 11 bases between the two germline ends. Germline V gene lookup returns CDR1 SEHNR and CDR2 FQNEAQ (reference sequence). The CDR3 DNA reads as TGTGCCAGCAGCTTAACATGGCAGCTCTCTGGAAACACCATATATTTT. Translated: CASSLTWQLSGNTIYF.

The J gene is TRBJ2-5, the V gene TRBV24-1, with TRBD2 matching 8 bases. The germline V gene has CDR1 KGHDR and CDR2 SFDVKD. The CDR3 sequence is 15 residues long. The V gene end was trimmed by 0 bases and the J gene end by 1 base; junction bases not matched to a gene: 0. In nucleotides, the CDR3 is TGTGCCACCAGTGATTTGACTAGCGGCCAAGAGACCCAGTACTTC. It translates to CATSDLTSGQETQYF.

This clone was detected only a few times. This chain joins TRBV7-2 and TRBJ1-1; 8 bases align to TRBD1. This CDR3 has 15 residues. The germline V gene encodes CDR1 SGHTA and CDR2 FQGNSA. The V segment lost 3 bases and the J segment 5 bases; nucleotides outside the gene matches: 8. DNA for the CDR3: TGTGCCAGCAGCTTTCCCGGACAGGGTCGGACTGAAGCTTTCTTT. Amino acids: CASSFPGQGRTEAFF.

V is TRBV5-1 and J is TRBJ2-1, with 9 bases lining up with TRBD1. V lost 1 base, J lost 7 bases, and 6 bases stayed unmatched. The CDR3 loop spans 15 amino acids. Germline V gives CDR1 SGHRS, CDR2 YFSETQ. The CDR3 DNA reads TGCGCCAGCAGCTTGACAGGGGGCGCGTCAAATGAGCAGTTCTTC. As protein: CASSLTGGASNEQFF. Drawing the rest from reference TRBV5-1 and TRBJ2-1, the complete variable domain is KAGVTQTPRYLIKTRGQQVTLSCSPISGHRSVSWYQQTPGQGLQFLFEYFSETQRNKGNFPGRFSGRQFSNSRSEMNVSTLELGDSALYLCASSLTGGASNEQFFGPGTRLTVL.